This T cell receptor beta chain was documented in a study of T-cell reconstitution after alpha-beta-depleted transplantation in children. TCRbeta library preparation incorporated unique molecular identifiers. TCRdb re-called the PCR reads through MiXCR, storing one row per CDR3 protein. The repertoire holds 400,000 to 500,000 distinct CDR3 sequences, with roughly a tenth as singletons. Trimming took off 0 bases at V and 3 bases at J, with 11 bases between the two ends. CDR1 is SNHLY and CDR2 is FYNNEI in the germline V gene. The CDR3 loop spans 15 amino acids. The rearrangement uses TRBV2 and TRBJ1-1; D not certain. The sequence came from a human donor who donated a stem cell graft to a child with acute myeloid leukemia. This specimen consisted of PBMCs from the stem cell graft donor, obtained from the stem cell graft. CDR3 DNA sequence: TGTGCCAGCAGTGAAGCGCCATGGGTGGACACTGAAGCTTTCTTT. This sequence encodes CASSEAPWVDTEAFF.